This T cell receptor beta chain stems from a study of T cell responses to AZD1222 COVID-19 vaccine. Overall study results and limits: Along spike, vaccine-associated CD4 TCRs were found throughout, with dominance at 160-218 and 743-854.

Samples with a second dose at about 4 or about 12 weeks were pooled together. As for this clone: Antigen unknown.

Germline V gives CDR1 SEHNR, CDR2 FQNEAQ (reference sequence). This CDR3 is 15 amino acids long. V trimming: 5 bases; J trimming: 2 bases; junction bases outside the gene matches: 9. Assay used: immunoSEQ multiplex PCR; TCRdb lists only in-frame clones, some missing. Of about 46,000 clones listed, approximately 90% are singletons. Sample: peripheral blood, taken 28 days after the second AZD1222 dose. The source of this sequence is an adult who received the AZD1222 COVID-19 vaccine. The rearrangement joins TRBV7-9 to TRBJ2-7; 7 bases are shared with TRBD2. The CDR3 here is CASSPMGEGTYEQYF. As DNA, the CDR3 is TGTGCCAGCAGCCCCATGGGGGAGGGAACCTACGAGCAGTACTTC.